This T cell receptor (beta chain) derives from a study of PD-1 blockade in classical Hodgkin lymphoma. Here immunoSEQ multiplex PCR was the method, and the copy in TCRdb shows in-frame clones only, minus some. Of around 90,000 clones listed, around 78% were seen once; the top ten hold about a tenth. Time point described: cycle 4 day 1 (C4D1), after 5 to 7 weeks of nivolumab. Relapses following autologous stem cell transplantation were seen in all patients, with brentuximab vedotin exposure varying. Complete response, partial response or progressive disease was recorded as best response. The sample in question was peripheral blood mononuclear cells (PBMCs), obtained before the fourth cycle of nivolumab. The clonotype comes from a human donor with classical Hodgkin lymphoma.

CDR3 in DNA: TGTGCCAGCAGCTTCACAGGGGGCAGGACAGATACGCAGTATTTT. It is translated as CASSFTGGRTDTQYF. The chain links TRBV11-2 to TRBJ2-3; 9 bases line up with TRBD1. This CDR3 contains 15 residues. In germline, CDR1 is SGHAT, CDR2 FQNNGV. J gave up 3 bases and V 3 bases, and 4 bases lay outside the gene matches.